The source of this T cell receptor beta chain is a study of cytomegalovirus exposure and HLA in healthy donors. CDR1 and CDR2 (germline): ENHRY, SYGVKD. V was clipped by 5 bases and J by 1 base, with 9 bases between them. This CDR3 comprises 14 residues. Study-wide results and caveats: Association with HLA alleles at 0.05 false discovery rate was found for 15,000 to 20,000 TCR beta sequences in a later analysis.

In the PCR, 60 Vbeta and 13 Jbeta primers were used. Libraries were prepared by immunoSEQ multiplex PCR; TCRdb keeps only in-frame clonotypes and omits some of them. The sample yields 95,000 to 100,000 clones, more than 75% seen once. Points on this clone: Its antigen is as yet unknown.

This sequence was found in a woman aged 60-75 years in good health and CMV-seronegative. The chain joins TRBV10-3 to TRBJ1-3, with D possibly TRBD1 on 6 matching bases. Material: PBMCs. The CDR3 sequence: CAISTGQSGNTIYF. CDR3 coding DNA: TGTGCCATCAGTACAGGACAGTCTGGAAACACCATATATTTT.